This entry is about one TCR beta chain. The record originates from a study of blood T cell repertoires in COVID-19. Looking at the study overall: COVID-19 samples from acute and convalescent phases originated in the United States, Italy and Spain.

Per the authors' pipeline: Scientists estimated how many nucleated cells there were by amplifying reference gene primers. TCRdb keeps only in-frame clones here, not all; method: immunoSEQ multiplex PCR. That table is the source of V, J and clone size, and D and trimming were worked out from the DNA. The sample lists 15,000 to 20,000 clones; around nine tenths were seen once. CDR1 is LGHNA and CDR2 is YNFKEQ in the germline V gene. The J segment lost 2 bases and the V segment lost 0 bases, leaving 9 bases of the junction unmatched. The CDR3 is 20 amino acids. Specimen: peripheral blood. The gene calls are TRBV4-2 and TRBJ2-3, with TRBD2 matching over 15 bases. The receptor comes from a human donor in a cohort sampled during active COVID-19. CDR3 bases: TGTGCCAGCAGCCAAGATGGCCCCAGGACTAGCGGGGGGGCCACAGATACGCAGTATTTT. Translated, it gives CASSQDGPRTSGGATDTQYF.